These T cell receptor beta chains were read from a single sample in a study of cytomegalovirus exposure and HLA in healthy donors. Some clones are missing from TCRdb's copy, which holds only in-frame ones; the method was immunoSEQ multiplex PCR. The sample table includes about 84,000 clones. Sequencing was performed on PBMCs. The receptors shown here come from a man aged 50 to 60 in good health and CMV-seronegative. The CDR3 runs from the conserved cysteine through the conserved F or W. The order of the fields is V gene, D gene, J gene, CDR3 protein, CDR3 DNA. A D gene is named only where the DNA matches it firmly.

>TRBV4-3|NA|TRBJ2-1
CASSQDKGTYNEQFF
TGCGCCAGCAGCCAGGACAAGGGAACCTACAATGAGCAGTTCTTC
>TRBV28|TRBD1|TRBJ2-1
CASSPAGGYPNNEQFF
TGTGCCAGCAGCCCGGCAGGGGGCTATCCAAACAATGAGCAGTTCTTC
>TRBV6-1|TRBD1|TRBJ1-4
CASTMGQSSDEKLFF
TGTGCCAGCACTATGGGACAGTCAAGTGACGAAAAACTGTTTTTT
>TRBV25-1|TRBD1|TRBJ1-6
CASSDSTGVIGSPLHF
TGTGCCAGCAGTGATTCGACAGGGGTAATTGGGTCACCCCTCCACTTT
>TRBV9|NA|TRBJ1-3
CASSPRGDSGNTIYF
TGTGCCAGCAGCCCCCGGGGTGACTCTGGAAACACCATATATTTT
>TRBV7-9|NA|TRBJ1-1
CASSPVYSGEDTEAFF
TGTGCCAGCAGCCCGGTTTATTCGGGGGAAGACACTGAAGCTTTCTTT
>TRBV18|NA|TRBJ2-4
CASSPPRQGFGKNIQYF
TGTGCCAGCTCACCACCGCGTCAGGGGTTTGGCAAAAACATTCAGTACTTC
>TRBV7-9|NA|TRBJ1-1
CASRSARDTVNTEAFF
TGTGCCAGCAGGAGTGCCCGGGACACAGTTAACACTGAAGCTTTCTTT
>TRBV4-2|NA|TRBJ1-2
CASSHHSGRARMHNYGYTF
TGTGCCAGCAGCCACCATTCCGGCAGGGCCCGAATGCATAACTATGGCTACACCTTC
>TRBV13|NA|TRBJ1-4
CASSSSDRRKLFF
TGTGCCAGCAGCTCCTCTGACAGGAGGAAACTGTTTTTT
>TRBV5-6|TRBD1|TRBJ2-2
CASSLVGAGGHTGELFF
TGTGCCAGCAGCTTGGTGGGGGCAGGGGGCCACACCGGGGAGCTGTTTTTT
>TRBV29-1|TRBD2|TRBJ2-3
CSGGTSGDTQYF
TGCAGCGGCGGGACTAGCGGGGATACGCAGTATTTT
>TRBV6-6|NA|TRBJ1-1
CASSYSGVNTEAFF
TGTGCCAGCAGTTACTCGGGAGTGAACACTGAAGCTTTCTTT
>TRBV18|TRBD1|TRBJ1-2
CASSPGTGLGYTF
TGTGCCAGCTCACCCGGGACAGGCCTGGGCTACACCTTC
>TRBV4-3|TRBD1|TRBJ1-6
CASSQSDRTNSPLHF
TGCGCCAGCAGCCAATCGGACAGGACTAATTCACCCCTCCACTTT
>TRBV18|TRBD2|TRBJ2-3
CASSPPVGGSGGGTDTQYF
TGTGCCAGCTCACCACCAGTTGGCGGTAGCGGGGGCGGCACAGATACGCAGTATTTT
>TRBV28|NA|TRBJ2-7
CASSLGRHFYEQYF
TGTGCCAGCAGTTTGGGGAGGCATTTCTACGAGCAGTACTTC
>TRBV27|NA|TRBJ2-7
CASSLGLAYEQYF
TGTGCCAGCAGCTTGGGACTCGCCTACGAGCAGTACTTC
>TRBV6-1|TRBD2|TRBJ2-1
CASSGPAGAYNEQFF
TGTGCCAGCAGTGGCCCAGCGGGGGCCTACAATGAGCAGTTCTTC
>TRBV5-1|TRBD1|TRBJ2-1
CASSSGQDNEQFF
TGCGCCAGCAGCTCCGGACAGGACAATGAGCAGTTCTTC
>TRBV6-5|NA|TRBJ2-5
CASSYSGSGQETQYF
TGTGCCAGCAGTTACTCGGGCAGTGGTCAAGAGACCCAGTACTTC
>TRBV4-2|NA|TRBJ1-1
CASSPGGGANAEAFF
TGTGCCAGCAGCCCGGGCGGGGGGGCGAACGCTGAAGCTTTCTTT
>TRBV4-2|NA|TRBJ2-7
CASSQDQRRMAPDEQYF
TGTGCCAGCAGCCAAGATCAGAGGCGGATGGCTCCTGACGAGCAGTACTTC
>TRBV6-5|NA|TRBJ2-7
CASSYWASYEQYF
TGTGCCAGCAGTTACTGGGCCTCCTACGAGCAGTACTTC
>TRBV15|TRBD1|TRBJ2-2
CATSGLQGLTGELFF
TGTGCCACCAGTGGCCTACAGGGGCTAACCGGGGAGCTGTTTTTT
>TRBV19|TRBD2|TRBJ2-5
CASSEGLAGGGGTQYF
TGTGCCAGTAGTGAGGGACTAGCGGGGGGCGGGGGGACCCAGTACTTC
>TRBV19|TRBD1|TRBJ2-7
CASSKQGTGNEQYF
TGTGCCAGTAGTAAACAAGGGACAGGGAACGAGCAGTACTTC
>TRBV4-1|TRBD2|TRBJ2-1
CASSQERLAGARNEQFF
TGCGCCAGCAGCCAAGAGCGGCTAGCGGGGGCCCGGAATGAGCAGTTCTTC
>TRBV28|NA|TRBJ1-2
CASSLKRYGYTF
TGTGCCAGCAGTTTAAAGAGATATGGCTACACCTTC